Below, 15 T cell receptor beta chains from the same sample are listed, as sequenced in a study of T cells after yellow fever vaccination. TCRdb passed the 5' RACE reads through MiXCR, listing each CDR3 protein once. Seen here are a few hundred thousand distinct CDR3 sequences, about 9.5% observed once, and the top ten hold approximately 18%. Sequenced here: PBMCs, sampled on the day of the first yellow fever vaccination. The receptors were gathered from a man aged 18 to 30 who received the YFV17D yellow fever vaccine.

The chain has TRBV7-2 and TRBJ2-1; possible D gene TRBD1, 6 bases. The CDR3 runs to 15 residues. Trimming took off 4 bases at V and 8 bases at J, with 18 bases between the two ends. Germline CDR1 and CDR2: SGHTA and FQGNSA. The CDR3 coding sequence is TGTGCCAGCAGCTACCTAACGAGGGGGTTGGATGAGCAGTTCTTC. Protein: CASSYLTRGLDEQFF.

This sequence joins TRBV5-6 and TRBJ2-6; D not resolved. Germline V gene sequence: CDR1 SGHDT, CDR2 YYEEEE. V gave up 3 bases and J gave up 0 bases, with 13 bases separating them. The CDR3 contains 17 residues. The CDR3 DNA follows: TGTGCCAGCAGCTCAGGAGAGGAAAGCTCTGGGGCCAACGTCCTGACTTTC. Protein sequence: CASSSGEESSGANVLTF.

With respect to this clonotype: Possible read error: a much larger clone is one base away. The genes are TRBV7-2 and TRBJ1-3; D is unclear. CDR1 and CDR2 from the germline V gene are SGHTA and FQGNSA. This CDR3 has 16 amino acids. The CDR3 DNA is TGTGCCAGCAACTTAGGTCCGGGGTCGTCTGGAAACACCATATATTTT. It encodes CASNLGPGSSGNTIYF.

The CDR3 DNA sequence: TGCGCCAGCAGCGGGGGACAGGGGAACACTGAAGCTTTCTTT. It yields the protein CASSGGQGNTEAFF. The chain joins TRBV5-1 to TRBJ1-1; 9 bases line up with TRBD1. The length of the CDR3 is 14 residues. The junction had 2 bases not matched to a gene; V was cut back by 4 bases and J by 1 base. Per germline, CDR1 SGHRS and CDR2 YFSETQ.

This clonotype came up a few times. The rearrangement joins TRBV7-3 to TRBJ1-1; D is ambiguous. Per germline, CDR1 SGHTA and CDR2 FQGTGA. Trimming cost V 5 bases and J 4 bases, with 17 bases left between them. This CDR3 comprises 15 residues. The CDR3 here is CASSLQLRVGTEAFF. Written as DNA, the CDR3 is TGTGCCAGCAGCCTCCAATTGAGGGTCGGCACTGAAGCTTTCTTT.

This clonotype showed up many times. CDR3 residues: CASSGGPMNRGRAFF. CDR3 nucleotides: TGTGCCAGCAGCGGGGGGCCCATGAACAGGGGGCGGGCTTTCTTT. V usage is TRBV9 and J usage is TRBJ1-1; 9 nucleotides line up with TRBD1. Looked up from germline, CDR1 is SGDLS and CDR2 is YYNGEE. The CDR3 spans 15 residues. The V segment lost 3 bases and the J segment 11 bases; nucleotides outside the gene matches: 14. Combining the CDR3 with reference TRBV9 and TRBJ1-1 gives the whole variable domain DSGVTQTPKHLITATGQRVTLRCSPRSGDLSVYWYQQSLDQGLQFLIQYYNGEERAKGNILERFSAQQFPDLHSELNLSSLELGDSALYFCASSGGPMNRGRAFFGQGTRLTVV.

This clonotype was counted between two and nine times. The V gene is TRBV24-1, the J gene TRBJ1-5; TRBD1 matches at 10 bases. The CDR3 has 16 residues. The V segment lost 3 bases and the J segment 2 bases; nucleotides outside the gene matches: 3. The germline V gene encodes CDR1 KGHDR and CDR2 SFDVKD. CDR3 amino acids: CATSDPGQGGNQPQHF. The CDR3 coding sequence is TGTGCCACCAGTGATCCCGGACAGGGGGGCAATCAGCCCCAGCATTTT.

J is TRBJ1-6 and V is TRBV6-5; D unclear. Between the trimmed V and J ends, which lost 4 bases and 8 bases, there was a span of 12 bases. The CDR3 loop spans 14 amino acids. Looked up from germline, CDR1 is MNHEY and CDR2 is SVGAGI. The DNA of the CDR3 is TGTGCCAGCAGTTTCTTGGCTCGGGATTCACCCCTCCACTTT. Translated, it gives CASSFLARDSPLHF.

This clonotype has more than one count but fewer than ten. This sequence joins TRBV5-1 and TRBJ2-3; tentative D call: TRBD1 (5 bases). This CDR3 is 16 amino acids long. Germline values: CDR1 SGHRS, CDR2 YFSETQ. V was pared by 4 bases and J by 0 bases, with 15 bases between. CDR3 nucleotide sequence: TGCGCCAGCAGCCTACGACAGTTAATAAGCACAGATACGCAGTATTTT. Protein: CASSLRQLISTDTQYF.

This clonotype was detected a few times. This rearrangement joins TRBV5-4 to TRBJ2-7; no reliable D call. The CDR3 consists of 13 residues. V was clipped by 4 bases and J by 5 bases, with 13 bases between them. Germline V CDR1 and CDR2: SGHNT, YYREEE (reference sequence). The CDR3 DNA sequence: TGTGCCAGCAGCCCCGGTAAGGGCGACGAGCAGTACGTC. Translation gives CASSPGKGDEQYV.

The chain has TRBV29-1 and TRBJ2-1, with D perhaps given as TRBD1 or TRBD2 (5 bases each). CDR1 and CDR2 from the germline V gene are SQVTM and ANQGSEA. V dropped 3 bases and J dropped 10 bases, with 16 bases sitting between them. The CDR3 loop spans 13 amino acids. This CDR3 reads CSVDPGTPREQFF. The DNA of the CDR3 is TGCAGCGTTGACCCCGGGACCCCCAGGGAGCAGTTCTTC.

This chain joins TRBV30 and TRBJ1-5, with D possibly being TRBD1 (5 bases). Trimming left V 5 bases short and J 5 bases short, with 13 bases between. The CDR3 is 13 residues long. The germline CDR1 and CDR2 sequences are GTSNPN and SVGIG (reference sequence). As DNA, the CDR3 is TGTGCCTGGCAGGGCGGGCGGTATCAGCCCCAGCATTTT. As protein: CAWQGGRYQPQHF.

In this sample, this clonotype turned up a few times. The chain combines TRBV2 with TRBJ1-4, with 8 positions matching TRBD1. There are 16 residues in the CDR3. Germline loops: CDR1 SNHLY, CDR2 FYNNEI. Trimming cost V 1 base and J 5 bases; bases outside gene matches: 6. The CDR3 DNA is TGTGCCAGCAGTGAAGACGGGACAGGTCGGAATGAAAAACTGTTTTTT. Amino acid sequence: CASSEDGTGRNEKLFF. The entire variable domain, with the rest obtained from reference TRBV2 and TRBJ1-4, is as follows: EPEVTQTPSHQVTQMGQEVILRCVPISNHLYFYWYRQILGQKVEFLVSFYNNEISEKSEIFDDQFSVERPDGSNFTLKIRSTKLEDSAMYFCASSEDGTGRNEKLFFGSGTQLSVL.

This clonotype showed up just a few times. The genes are TRBV5-1 and TRBJ1-2; no reliable D call. In germline, CDR1 is SGHRS, CDR2 YFSETQ. The CDR3 runs 15 residues. V lost 0 bases, J lost 5 bases, and 14 bases lay in between. CDR3 amino acids: CASSLEDGNSYGYTF. CDR3 bases: TGCGCCAGCAGCTTGGAAGACGGGAATAGTTATGGCTACACCTTC.

In this sample, this clonotype turned up many times. The chain employs TRBV6-5 and TRBJ2-1, with D unresolved. Germline V gene lookup returns CDR1 MNHEY and CDR2 SVGAGI. The CDR3 totals 12 residues. With 6 bases removed from V and 6 bases from J, the gap between germline ends came to 9 bases. In DNA, the CDR3 is TGTGCCAGCAGCCATGTCCGCAATGAGCAGTTCTTC. This sequence encodes CASSHVRNEQFF.